The entry that follows covers one TCR beta chain sequence. The entry originates in a study of CD8 T cells in Susac syndrome. The CDR3 is 14 residues long. Deletions cut 6 bases from V and 4 bases from J, with 15 bases between. Germline V CDR1 and CDR2: MNHEY, SMNVEV (reference sequence). Peripheral blood CD8+ and CD4+ T cells were profiled by TCR beta sequencing. Controls matched for age and sex were healthy donors. Negative isolation yielded CD8+ and CD4+ T cells; FACS enriched TEMRA cells. After extraction with the RNeasy kit, about 0.45 to 1 ug of the RNA was reverse transcribed using random hexamers. A multiplex approach, immunoSEQ multiplex PCR, amplified TCR beta CDR3 across 54 Vbeta and 13 Jbeta. One entry per CDR3 protein, called by TCRdb with MiXCR from the immunoSEQ multiplex PCR reads. The data show 150,000 to 200,000 distinct CDR3 sequences, about 94% seen once.

This clonotype was sampled from a human donor in good health. The sample comprised CD4+ T cells from PBMCs. The chain combines TRBV27 with TRBJ2-5; D unresolved. In nucleotides, the CDR3 is TGTGCCAGCAGGCCCCTCCCGCTTGGAGAGACCCAGTACTTC. Its translation: CASRPLPLGETQYF.